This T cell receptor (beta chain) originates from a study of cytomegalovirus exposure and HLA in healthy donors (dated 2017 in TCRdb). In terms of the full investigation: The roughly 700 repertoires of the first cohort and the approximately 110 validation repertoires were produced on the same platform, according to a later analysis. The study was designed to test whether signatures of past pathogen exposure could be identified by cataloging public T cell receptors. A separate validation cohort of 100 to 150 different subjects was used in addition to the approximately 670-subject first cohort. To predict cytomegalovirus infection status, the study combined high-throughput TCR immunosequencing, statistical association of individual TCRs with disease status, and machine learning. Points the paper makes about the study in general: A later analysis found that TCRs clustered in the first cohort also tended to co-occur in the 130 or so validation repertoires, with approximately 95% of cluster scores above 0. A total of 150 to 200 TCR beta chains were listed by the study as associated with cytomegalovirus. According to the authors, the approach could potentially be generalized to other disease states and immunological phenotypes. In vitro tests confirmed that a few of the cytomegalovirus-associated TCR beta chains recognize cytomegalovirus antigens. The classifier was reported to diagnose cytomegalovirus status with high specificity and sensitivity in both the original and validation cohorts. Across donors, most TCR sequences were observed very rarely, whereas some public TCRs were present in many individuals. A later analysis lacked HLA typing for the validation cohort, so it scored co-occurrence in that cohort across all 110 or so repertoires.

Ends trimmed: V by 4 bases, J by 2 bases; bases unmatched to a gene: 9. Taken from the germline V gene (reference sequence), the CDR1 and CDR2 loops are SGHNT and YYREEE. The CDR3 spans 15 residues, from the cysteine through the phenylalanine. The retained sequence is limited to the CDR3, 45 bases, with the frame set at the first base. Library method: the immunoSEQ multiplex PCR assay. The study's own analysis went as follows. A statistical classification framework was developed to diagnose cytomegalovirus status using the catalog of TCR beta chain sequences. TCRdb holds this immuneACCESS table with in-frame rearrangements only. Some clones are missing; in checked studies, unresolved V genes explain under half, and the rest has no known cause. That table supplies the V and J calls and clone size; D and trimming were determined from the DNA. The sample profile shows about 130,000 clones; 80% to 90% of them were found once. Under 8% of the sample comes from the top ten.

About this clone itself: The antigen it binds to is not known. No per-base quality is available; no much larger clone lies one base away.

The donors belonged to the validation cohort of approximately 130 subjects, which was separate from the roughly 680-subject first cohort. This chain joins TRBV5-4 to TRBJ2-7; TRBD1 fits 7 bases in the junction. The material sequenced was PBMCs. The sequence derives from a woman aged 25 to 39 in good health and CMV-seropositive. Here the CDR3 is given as CASSDRTGATYEQYF. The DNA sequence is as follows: TGTGCCAGCAGCGACCGGACAGGCGCTACCTACGAGCAGTACTTC.